The 3 T cell receptor beta chains presented below share a single source sample, sequenced in a study of blood T cell repertoires in COVID-19. Method: immunoSEQ multiplex PCR; TCRdb's copy keeps in-frame clones and lacks some. The sample has under 350,000 clones, about 86% seen once. Sequencing used PBMCs or T cells enriched from blood (not recorded which). These receptors were collected from a woman in her 40s with acute COVID-19.

This clone was counted many times. The chain links TRBV2 to TRBJ2-7, with TRBD1 matching over 7 bases. J lost 3 bases, V lost 8 bases, and 4 bases had no gene match. CDR1 is SNHLY and CDR2 is FYNNEI in the germline V gene. The CDR3 is made up of 12 amino acids. The CDR3: CASFNRGYEQYF. The CDR3 nucleotides are TGTGCCAGCTTCAACAGGGGCTACGAGCAGTACTTC.

This chain connects TRBV28 to TRBJ1-4; 9 bases are a match to TRBD1. Looked up from germline, CDR1 is MDHEN and CDR2 is SYDVKM. This CDR3 is 17 amino acids long. V shed 4 bases, J shed 5 bases, and the junction held 11 bases outside the gene matches. The CDR3 reads CASSSSTGGGPNEKLFF. CDR3 nucleotides: TGTGCCAGCAGTTCCTCGACAGGGGGTGGGCCGAATGAAAAACTGTTTTTT.

The chain is built from TRBV4-1 and TRBJ1-6, with D possibly matching TRBD1 (6 bases). CDR3 length equals 16 residues. In germline, CDR1 is MGHRA, CDR2 YSYEKL. Trimming left V 1 base short and J 10 bases short, with 17 bases between. This chain's CDR3 is CASSQGGTRGKSPLHF. The CDR3 DNA follows: TGCGCCAGCAGCCAAGGTGGAACCAGGGGAAAATCACCCCTCCACTTT.